The rows below give T cell receptor beta chains drawn from one sample of a study of neurological immune-mediated disorders. TCRdb re-called the 5' RACE reads with MiXCR, one entry per CDR3 protein. This table holds fewer than 40,000 distinct CDR3 sequences, about an eighth found once. Input material: CD4+ T cells from blood. These TCRs come from a female donor with HTLV-1-associated myelopathy (HAM/TSP). The CDR3 runs from the conserved cysteine through the conserved F or W. The order of the fields is D gene, clone size, J gene, V gene, CDR3 DNA, CDR3 protein. A D gene is named only where the DNA matches it firmly. For some rows the clone size is stated as once, few or many, or as a class when expanded; others skip it.

>TRBD1|many|TRBJ1-2|TRBV4-2
TGTGCCAGCAGCCAAGGCAGGGGGGGCTATGGCTACACCTTC
CASSQGRGGYGYTF
>-|many|TRBJ2-7|TRBV20-1
TGCAGTGCTAGAGATCCAGGGGTCGAGCAGTACTTC
CSARDPGVEQYF
>-|many|TRBJ1-1|TRBV29-1
TGCAGCGTTGTCCGGATAAAGTCGGCTGAAGCTTTCTTT
CSVVRIKSAEAFF
>-|many|TRBJ2-3|TRBV20-1
TGCAGTGCCCGTGGATTGTTTGGGGATCAAATAGATACGCAGTATTTT
CSARGLFGDQIDTQYF
>-|many|TRBJ2-3|TRBV7-9
TGTGCCAGCAGCTTAGGAGGAGCGGGCACGCAGTATTTT
CASSLGGAGTQYF
>-|many|TRBJ2-5|TRBV29-1
TGCAGCGTTCGTCTGGGAGAGACCCAGTACTTC
CSVRLGETQYF
>TRBD1|many|TRBJ2-7|TRBV20-1
TGCAGTGCTAGAGATGTAGGGACAGGGAGCCTGACGTTTGAGCAGTACTTC
CSARDVGTGSLTFEQYF
>TRBD2|many|TRBJ2-4|TRBV7-2
TGTGCCAGCAGCTTAGGCGGGGTGGGACTAAGAAACATTCAGTACTTC
CASSLGGVGLRNIQYF
>TRBD1|many|TRBJ1-5|TRBV10-2
TGCGCCAGCAGTTCTAGGGGGCAGGAGGGCAATCAGCCCCAGCATTTT
CASSSRGQEGNQPQHF
>-|many|TRBJ2-5|TRBV5-1
TGCGCCAGCAGCTTGGCCGAGGCAGAACAAGAGACCCAGTACTTC
CASSLAEAEQETQYF
>TRBD1|many|TRBJ2-1|TRBV5-1
TGCGCCAGCAGGTTGGGACAGGGGCCCTACAATGAGCAGTTCTTC
CASRLGQGPYNEQFF
>-|many|TRBJ1-2|TRBV7-2
TGTGCCAGCAGCCCGCACCGCTATGGCTACACCTTC
CASSPHRYGYTF
>-|many|TRBJ2-3|TRBV30
TGTGCCTGGATGCGGGCTACAGATACGCAGTATTTT
CAWMRATDTQYF
>TRBD1|-|TRBJ2-7|TRBV7-9
TGTGCCAGCAGCCTCTGGACAGGGATGGACGAGAAGTACTTC
CASSLWTGMDEKYF
>-|many|TRBJ2-2|TRBV3-1
TGTGCCAGCAGCCAAGATCTGAGCGGGGAGCTGTTTTTT
CASSQDLSGELFF
>-|-|TRBJ1-5|TRBV20-1
TGCAGTGCTAGAGCCCCCATTAGCAATCAGCCCCAGCATTTT
CSARAPISNQPQHF
>-|many|TRBJ1-5|TRBV5-6
TGTGCCAGCAGCTTAGGGAGGGGCAATCAGCCCCAGCATTTT
CASSLGRGNQPQHF
>TRBD1|many|TRBJ2-1|TRBV5-1
TGCGCCAGCAGCTTGGGGACAGGGGGCACCTACAATGAGCAGTTCTTC
CASSLGTGGTYNEQFF
>-|few|TRBJ2-2|TRBV19
TGTGCCAGTAGTATTAGGGTTACCACCGGGGAGCTGTTTTTT
CASSIRVTTGELFF
>-|many|TRBJ1-6|TRBV7-9
TGTGCCAGCAGCTTTGGGACTAATAATTCACCCCTCCACTTT
CASSFGTNNSPLHF
>-|many|TRBJ2-7|TRBV20-1
TGCAGTGCTAGAGTTGATGGCTACGAGCAGTACTTC
CSARVDGYEQYF
>-|-|TRBJ2-2|TRBV2
TGTGCCAGCAGTGAATGGACAGCCGGGGAGCTGTTTTTT
CASSEWTAGELFF
>-|many|TRBJ1-4|TRBV7-2
TGTGCCAGCAGCCCAGAGACAGGCTATGAAAAACTGTTTTTT
CASSPETGYEKLFF
>-|-|TRBJ2-5|TRBV7-6
TGTGCCAGCAGCTTTTGGAGGGTAGGGGAGACCCAGTACTTC
CASSFWRVGETQYF
>TRBD1|many|TRBJ1-2|TRBV28
TGTGCCAGCAGTGTACAGGGGGTCTATGGCTACACCTTC
CASSVQGVYGYTF
>TRBD1|many|TRBJ2-1|TRBV7-8
TGTGCCAGCAGCTCCTCCGGGACAGTCTACAATGAGCAGTTCTTC
CASSSSGTVYNEQFF
>-|-|TRBJ2-2|TRBV12-3/TRBV12-4
TGTGCCAGCATGCAAAATGGTGCCGGGGAGCTGTTTTTT
CASMQNGAGELFF
>-|medium-sized|TRBJ2-1|TRBV21-1
TGTGCCAGCAGCAAAGTGACCCGAAGGGCGGGATACAATGAGCAGTTCTTC
CASSKVTRRAGYNEQFF
>-|many|TRBJ2-5|TRBV20-1
TGCAGTGCTGACTCCACTAGGAAAGAGACCCAGTACTTC
CSADSTRKETQYF
>-|-|TRBJ2-1|TRBV19
TGTGCCAGTACCATGGACTATATGAGCTCCTACAATGAGCAGTTCTTC
CASTMDYMSSYNEQFF
>TRBD2|many|TRBJ2-3|TRBV20-1
TGCAGTGCTAGAGATTCGGCAGCGGGGGGGCTTACAGATACGCAGTATTTT
CSARDSAAGGLTDTQYF
>-|many|TRBJ1-4|TRBV20-1
TGCAGTGCTAGAGATCGACGTGGGGATGAAAAACTGTTTTTT
CSARDRRGDEKLFF